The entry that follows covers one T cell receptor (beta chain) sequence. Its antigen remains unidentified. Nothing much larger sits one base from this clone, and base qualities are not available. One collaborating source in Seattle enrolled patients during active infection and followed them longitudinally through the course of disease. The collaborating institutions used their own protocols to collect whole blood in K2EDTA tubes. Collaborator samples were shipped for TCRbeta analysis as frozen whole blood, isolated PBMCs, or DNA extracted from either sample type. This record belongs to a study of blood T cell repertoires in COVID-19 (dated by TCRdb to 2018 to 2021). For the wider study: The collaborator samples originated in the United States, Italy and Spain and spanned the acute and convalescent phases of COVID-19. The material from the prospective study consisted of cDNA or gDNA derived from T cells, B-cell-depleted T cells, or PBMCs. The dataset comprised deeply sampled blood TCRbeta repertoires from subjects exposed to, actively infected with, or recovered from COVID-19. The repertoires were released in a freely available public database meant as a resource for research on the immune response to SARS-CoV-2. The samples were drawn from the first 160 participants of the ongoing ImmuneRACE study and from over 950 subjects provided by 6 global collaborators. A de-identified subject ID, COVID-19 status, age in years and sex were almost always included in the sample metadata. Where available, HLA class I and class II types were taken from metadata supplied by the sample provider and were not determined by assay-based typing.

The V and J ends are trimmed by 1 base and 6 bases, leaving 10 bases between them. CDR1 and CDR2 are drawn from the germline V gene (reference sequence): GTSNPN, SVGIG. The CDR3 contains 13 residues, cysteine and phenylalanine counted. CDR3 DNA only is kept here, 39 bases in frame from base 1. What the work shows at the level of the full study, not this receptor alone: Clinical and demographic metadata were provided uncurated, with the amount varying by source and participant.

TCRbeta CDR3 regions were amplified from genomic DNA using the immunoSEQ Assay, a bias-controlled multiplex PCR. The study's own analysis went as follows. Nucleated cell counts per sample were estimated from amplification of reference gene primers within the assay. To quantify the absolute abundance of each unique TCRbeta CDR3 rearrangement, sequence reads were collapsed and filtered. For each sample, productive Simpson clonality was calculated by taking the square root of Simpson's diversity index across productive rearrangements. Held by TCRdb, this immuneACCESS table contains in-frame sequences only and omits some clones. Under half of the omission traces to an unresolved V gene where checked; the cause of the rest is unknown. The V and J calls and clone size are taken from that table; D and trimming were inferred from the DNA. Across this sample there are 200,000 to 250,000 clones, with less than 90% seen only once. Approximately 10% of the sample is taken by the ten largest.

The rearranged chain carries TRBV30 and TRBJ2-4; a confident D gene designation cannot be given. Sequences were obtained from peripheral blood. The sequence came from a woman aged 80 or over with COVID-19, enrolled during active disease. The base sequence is TGTGCCTGGAGTGGAGATAGTGGAAACATTCAGTACTTC. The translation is CAWSGDSGNIQYF.